The next 32 T cell receptor beta chains were all read from a single sample in a study of tumor-infiltrating lymphocytes in localized non-small cell lung cancer. Using immunoSEQ multiplex PCR, the repertoire was profiled, and TCRdb retains in-frame clones only, with some absent. The top ten clones hold around 4.3% of a sample with about 14,000 clones, 65% to 75% of them seen once. The sample taken for sequencing was lung tumor tissue. The receptor source for this set is a human donor with non-small cell lung cancer.

This clone is medium-sized within its sample. The chain is built from TRBV7-9 and TRBJ1-4; D call uncertain. The CDR3 is made up of 14 amino acids. Looked up from germline, CDR1 is SEHNR and CDR2 is FQNEAQ (reference sequence). V lost 1 base, J lost 4 bases, and 7 bases lay in between. The DNA of the CDR3 is TGTGCCAGCAGCTTAGGACGGAGTAATGAAAAACTGTTTTTT. It is translated as CASSLGRSNEKLFF.

This chain joins TRBV14 and TRBJ1-1; D gene uncertain. Trimming pared 1 base from V and 6 bases from J, leaving 9 bases between. There are 13 residues in the CDR3. Germline-derived CDR1 and CDR2 are SGHDN and FVKESK. The CDR3 nucleotides are TGTGCCAGCAGCCAAGGACTTGTTTCTGAAGCTTTCTTT. It specifies CASSQGLVSEAFF. The full variable domain, its missing parts supplied by reference TRBV14 and TRBJ1-1, is EAGVTQFPSHSVIEKGQTVTLRCDPISGHDNLYWYRRVMGKEIKFLLHFVKESKQDESGMPNNRFLAERTGGTYSTLKVQPAELEDSGVYFCASSQGLVSEAFFGQGTRLTVV.

This clone was counted a single time. The V call is TRBV5-3, the J call TRBJ1-2; TRBD1 aligns across 8 bases. TRBV5-3 falls under the ORF class, with uncertain function. The V gene end was trimmed by 1 base and the J gene end by 7 bases; junction bases not matched to a gene: 6. This CDR3 comprises 14 residues. The CDR3 DNA is TGTGCCAGAAGCTTGCAGGGGGCGTCGGTTGGCTACACCTTC. Translating it yields CARSLQGASVGYTF.

The chain uses TRBV29-1 and TRBJ1-1, with TRBD1 as a possible D gene (6 bases). The CDR3 extends over 13 amino acids. Germline V CDR1 and CDR2: SQVTM, ANQGSEA. The V gene lost 7 bases and the J gene lost 7 bases, with 19 bases spanning the gap. CDR3 loop: CSGLGPGAGEAFF. In DNA form, the CDR3 reads TGCAGCGGCTTAGGGCCGGGGGCAGGTGAAGCTTTCTTT.

The chain employs TRBV14 and TRBJ2-2, with D perhaps TRBD2 (6 bases). This CDR3 region has 15 residues. V shed 1 base and J shed 5 bases, with 11 bases lying between them. Germline CDR1 reads SGHDN; CDR2 reads FVKESK. The CDR3 loop reads CASSQVRGRTGELFF. CDR3 DNA sequence: TGTGCCAGCAGCCAAGTGCGGGGTCGTACCGGGGAGCTGTTTTTT. The full variable domain, with the rest looked up from reference TRBV14 and TRBJ2-2, is EAGVTQFPSHSVIEKGQTVTLRCDPISGHDNLYWYRRVMGKEIKFLLHFVKESKQDESGMPNNRFLAERTGGTYSTLKVQPAELEDSGVYFCASSQVRGRTGELFFGEGSRLTVL.

This clone was picked up a small number of times. The gene calls are TRBV18 and TRBJ1-1; 7 bases agree with TRBD1. Germline CDR1 is KGHSH and CDR2 is LQKENI. This CDR3 comprises 14 residues. V shed 5 bases and J 4 bases; nucleotides not matched to a gene: 7. The CDR3 region is CASSAVTGSTEAFF. Here the CDR3 DNA reads TGTGCCAGCTCAGCAGTGACAGGGAGCACTGAAGCTTTCTTT.

In regard to this clone: Other DNA sequences in the same sample also yield this CDR3. The chain recombines TRBV18 with TRBJ2-2; a possible D gene is TRBD1 (6 bases). With 0 bases removed from V and 1 base from J, the gap between germline ends came to 9 bases. The CDR3 consists of 16 residues. Germline V gene data show CDR1 as KGHSH and CDR2 as LQKENI. This chain's CDR3 is CASSPPTGGNTGELFF. CDR3 coding DNA: TGTGCCAGCTCACCACCGACAGGAGGGAACACCGGGGAGCTGTTTTTT.

V gene TRBV5-4 combines with J gene TRBJ1-4, with D possibly being TRBD1 (6 bases). The CDR3 covers 15 residues. With 6 bases removed from V and 4 bases from J, the gap between germline ends came to 16 bases. Germline loops: CDR1 SGHNT, CDR2 YYREEE (reference sequence). CDR3 nucleotides: TGTGCCAGCACCCACGACCAGGGGTATAATGAAAAACTGTTTTTT. Translation: CASTHDQGYNEKLFF.

V and J are TRBV20-1 and TRBJ2-5; D unresolved. There are 11 residues in the CDR3. V gave up 3 bases and J gave up 7 bases, with 9 bases separating them. CDR1 is DFQATT and CDR2 is SNEGSKA in the germline V gene (reference sequence). CDR3 bases: TGCAGTGCTAGGGCTGACGGGACCCAGTACTTC. Translation: CSARADGTQYF.

The rearrangement uses TRBV7-8 and TRBJ2-7; D is undetermined. The CDR3 sequence is 14 residues long. Between the trimmed V and J ends, which lost 5 bases and 3 bases, there was a span of 14 bases. Germline CDR1 reads SGHVS; CDR2 reads FQNEAQ. The CDR3 DNA reads as TGTGCCAGCAGCATGGACCCTGGATTCTACGAGCAGTACTTC. This codes for CASSMDPGFYEQYF.

The chain is built from TRBV6-4 and TRBJ1-2, with D possibly matching TRBD1 (5 bases). The length of the CDR3 is 14 residues. CDR1 and CDR2 from the germline V gene are MRHNA and SNTAGT. The V and J ends lost 4 bases and 4 bases respectively, with 13 bases between them. Written as DNA, the CDR3 is TGTGCCAGCAGTGCAGAATCAGGGTCCTATGGCTACACCTTC. Translated: CASSAESGSYGYTF.

The chain uses TRBV25-1 and TRBJ2-3; possibly TRBD1 for D (6 bases). The CDR3 consists of 15 residues. V lost 3 bases and J 0 bases, leaving 10 bases between the germline ends. Per the germline V gene, CDR1 is MGHDK and CDR2 is SYGVNS. DNA of the CDR3: TGTGCCAGCAGTGACCGGGACACCAGCACAGATACGCAGTATTTT. It translates to CASSDRDTSTDTQYF. The whole variable domain, remainder taken from reference TRBV25-1 and TRBJ2-3, is EADIYQTPRYLVIGTGKKITLECSQTMGHDKMYWYQQDPGMELHLIHYSYGVNSTEKGDLSSESTVSRIRTEHFPLTLESARPSHTSQYLCASSDRDTSTDTQYFGPGTRLTVL.

This chain links TRBV7-8 with TRBJ2-6, with a weak D call TRBD2 (6 bases). Deletions cut 4 bases from V and 8 bases from J, with 12 bases between. The CDR3 contains 14 residues. Germline V gives CDR1 SGHVS, CDR2 FQNEAQ. DNA of the CDR3: TGTGCCAGCAGCTCGGGAGAAGGGACCAACGTCCTGACTTTC. This sequence encodes CASSSGEGTNVLTF.

The rearrangement links TRBV7-2 to TRBJ2-6; 10 nucleotides match TRBD1. Germline V CDR1 and CDR2: SGHTA, FQGNSA. J gave up 4 bases and V 4 bases, and 7 bases lay outside the gene matches. The CDR3 runs 17 residues. DNA of the CDR3: TGTGCCAGCAGCTATCCGGGACAGGGGAAAGGGGCCAACGTCCTGACTTTC. Translating it yields CASSYPGQGKGANVLTF.

The chain couples TRBV7-9 to TRBJ2-7; a weak D match, TRBD2 (5 bases). Germline V CDR1 and CDR2: SEHNR, FQNEAQ (reference sequence). The V and J ends lost 4 bases and 9 bases respectively, with 22 bases between them. The CDR3 runs 15 residues. As DNA, the CDR3 is TGTGCCAGCAGCTCGAAAGATGGACTGGGTCGGTGGCAGTACTTC. Its protein product is CASSSKDGLGRWQYF.

V is TRBV23-1 and J is TRBJ1-2; the match to TRBD1 covers 7 bases. TRBV23-1 is reported as an ORF; its role is uncertain. V was pared by 7 bases and J by 4 bases, with 12 bases of the junction left unmatched. The CDR3 has 15 amino acids. The CDR3 sequence: CASTWIQGEGYGYTF. The CDR3 DNA sequence: TGCGCCAGCACTTGGATCCAGGGGGAGGGCTATGGCTACACCTTC.

The chain couples TRBV29-1 to TRBJ2-7; D not certain. The CDR3 sequence is 13 residues long. The V end was cut by 6 bases, the J end by 7 bases, with 19 bases between. The germline V gene has CDR1 SQVTM and CDR2 ANQGSEA. CDR3 in DNA: TGCAGCGTCACCTACGACCGCCCTACGGAGCAGTACTTC. It translates to CSVTYDRPTEQYF.

Only a few counts were recorded for this clone. The chain combines TRBV19 with TRBJ2-7, with D tentatively TRBD1 (6 bases). V lost 3 bases, J lost 0 bases, and 12 bases lay in between. The length of the CDR3 is 15 residues. Germline assignment: CDR1 LNHDA and CDR2 SQIVND (reference sequence). The CDR3 DNA follows: TGTGCCAGTAGTATGTACAGGGTGGGCTCCTACGAGCAGTACTTC. Its protein is CASSMYRVGSYEQYF.

The chain carries TRBV4-3 and TRBJ2-3; 8 bases map to TRBD2. Germline CDR1 reads LGHNA; CDR2 reads YSLEER. The CDR3 runs to 16 residues. V shed 1 base, J shed 4 bases, and the junction held 7 bases outside the gene matches. CDR3 protein: CASSQGTTSVADTQYF. In DNA, the CDR3 is TGCGCCAGCAGCCAAGGGACGACTAGCGTGGCAGATACGCAGTATTTT.

This clone is medium-sized within its sample. The rearrangement links TRBV6-1 to TRBJ1-1; D remains ambiguous. CDR1 and CDR2 (germline): MNHNS, SASEGT. This CDR3 region has 14 residues. Between the trimmed V and J ends, which lost 2 bases and 0 bases, there was a span of 7 bases. The CDR3 DNA follows: TGTGCCAGCAGTGAATTGGTGGTGAACACTGAAGCTTTCTTT. Translated, it gives CASSELVVNTEAFF.

V and J are TRBV7-6 and TRBJ2-3; D is possibly TRBD1 (6 bases). The V and J ends lost 3 bases and 4 bases respectively, with 11 bases between them. This CDR3 has 14 residues. Germline V gene lookup returns CDR1 SGHVS and CDR2 FNYEAQ. The CDR3 protein is CASSFTGSADTQYF. The CDR3, as DNA: TGTGCCAGCAGCTTTACAGGGTCTGCAGATACGCAGTATTTT.

The V and J genes are TRBV7-6 and TRBJ2-1; D remains ambiguous. This CDR3 is 13 amino acids long. The germline V gene has CDR1 SGHVS and CDR2 FNYEAQ. The V gene lost 4 bases and the J gene lost 4 bases, with 8 bases spanning the gap. DNA of the CDR3: TGTGCCAGCAGCTCGCTGGGATACAATGAGCAGTTCTTC. It yields the protein CASSSLGYNEQFF.

J is TRBJ1-2 and V is TRBV11-2; tentatively, D is TRBD1 (6 bases). The CDR3 is 16 amino acids. Trimming stripped 0 bases from V and 5 bases from J, with 16 bases between. The germline V gene encodes CDR1 SGHAT and CDR2 FQNNGV. The CDR3 sequence: CASSLDQYGGLYGYTF. CDR3 DNA: TGTGCCAGCAGCTTAGACCAGTACGGGGGGCTGTATGGCTACACCTTC. Based on the CDR3 plus reference TRBV11-2 and TRBJ1-2, the full variable domain is EAGVAQSPRYKIIEKRQSVAFWCNPISGHATLYWYQQILGQGPKLLIQFQNNGVVDDSQLPKDRFSAERLKGVDSTLKIQPAKLEDSAVYLCASSLDQYGGLYGYTFGSGTRLTVV.

V usage is TRBV2 and J usage is TRBJ2-7; D gene uncertain. Per germline, CDR1 SNHLY and CDR2 FYNNEI. V was pared by 8 bases and J by 0 bases, with 14 bases between. The CDR3 extends over 14 amino acids. CDR3 coding DNA: TGTGCCAGCGAACGGCGGTTTAACTCCTACGAGCAGTACTTC. This gives the protein CASERRFNSYEQYF.

The rearrangement links TRBV27 to TRBJ1-2; D is possibly TRBD1 (6 bases). Trimming left V 7 bases short and J 0 bases short, with 9 bases between. CDR1 and CDR2 (germline): MNHEY, SMNVEV (reference sequence). This CDR3 region has 13 residues. In DNA form, the CDR3 reads TGTGCCAGCAAGGACAGAACTAACTATGGCTACACCTTC. It specifies CASKDRTNYGYTF.

This chain links TRBV6-5 with TRBJ2-7; D is perhaps TRBD1 (5 bases). This CDR3 region has 13 residues. With 6 bases removed from V and 1 base from J, the gap between germline ends came to 10 bases. CDR1 MNHEY and CDR2 SVGAGI come from the germline V gene. Here the CDR3 DNA reads TGTGCCAGCAGAAACAGACAGTCCTACGAGCAGTACTTC. Its translation: CASRNRQSYEQYF.

This chain connects TRBV5-4 to TRBJ1-6, with TRBD1 matching 8 bases. Germline-derived CDR1 and CDR2 are SGHNT and YYREEE (reference sequence). V shed 0 bases, J shed 7 bases, and the junction held 0 bases outside the gene matches. The CDR3 consists of 14 residues. This CDR3 reads CASSLGTGNSPLHF. Here the CDR3 DNA reads TGTGCCAGCAGCTTGGGGACAGGGAATTCACCCCTCCACTTT.

This clone was seen only a few times. V usage is TRBV7-2 and J usage is TRBJ2-7, with D perhaps being TRBD1 or TRBD2 (5 bases each). Per the germline V gene, CDR1 is SGHTA and CDR2 is FQGNSA. CDR3 size: 14 residues. V was cut by 1 base and J by 2 bases, with 9 bases left in between. The CDR3 nucleotides read TGTGCCAGCAGCTTAGGGGGACCAGCCTACGAGCAGTACTTC. Encoded protein: CASSLGGPAYEQYF.

The J gene is TRBJ2-1, the V gene TRBV11-2; D may be TRBD1 (6 bases). This CDR3 has 18 residues. Deletions cut 1 base from V and 4 bases from J, with 20 bases between. In germline, CDR1 is SGHAT, CDR2 FQNNGV. CDR3 bases: TGTGCCAGCAGCTTAGTGTCGACCCGGGACATTTATTACAATGAGCAGTTCTTC. Its translation: CASSLVSTRDIYYNEQFF.

J is TRBJ2-5 and V is TRBV19; 8 bases agree with TRBD1. Germline V gene sequence: CDR1 LNHDA, CDR2 SQIVND (reference sequence). Trimming cost V 3 bases and J 4 bases; bases outside gene matches: 4. This CDR3 contains 14 residues. CDR3 bases: TGTGCCAGTAGTATTTCAGGGGGCGGAGAGACCCAGTACTTC. Protein sequence: CASSISGGGETQYF.

In regard to this clone: This sample includes further DNA sequences coding for the same CDR3. For the CDR3, the DNA is TGTGCCAGCAGCACCCGGGGGGGCGCGGTTGACCAGCCCCAGCATTTT. It encodes CASSTRGGAVDQPQHF. The chain employs TRBV7-2 and TRBJ1-5, with D possibly being TRBD1 (6 bases). CDR1 and CDR2 from the germline V gene are SGHTA and FQGNSA. The germline V and J ends were trimmed by 5 bases and 7 bases, with 21 bases remaining between them. This CDR3 region has 16 residues.

The V call is TRBV6-1, the J call TRBJ1-3; 7 bases are shared with TRBD1. The CDR3 consists of 14 residues. From germline, CDR1 is MNHNS and CDR2 SASEGT. V was clipped by 6 bases and J by 8 bases; unmatched bases: 10. The CDR3 reads CASSEDRTADTIYF. The CDR3 DNA reads TGTGCCAGCAGCGAGGACAGGACGGCGGACACCATATATTTT.